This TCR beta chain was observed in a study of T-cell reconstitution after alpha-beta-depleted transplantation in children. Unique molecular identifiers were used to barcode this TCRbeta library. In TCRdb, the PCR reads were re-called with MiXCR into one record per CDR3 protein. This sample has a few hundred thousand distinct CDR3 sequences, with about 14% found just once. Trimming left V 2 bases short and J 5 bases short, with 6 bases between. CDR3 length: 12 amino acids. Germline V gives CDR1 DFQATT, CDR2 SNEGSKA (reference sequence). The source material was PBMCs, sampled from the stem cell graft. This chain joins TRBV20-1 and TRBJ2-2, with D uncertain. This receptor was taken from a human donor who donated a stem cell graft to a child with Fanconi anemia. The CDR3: CSARIRTGELFF. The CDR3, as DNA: TGCAGTGCTAGAATTCGGACCGGGGAGCTGTTTTTT.